Shown below are 21 T cell receptor beta chains from a single sample sequenced in a study of T-cell memory formation after mild COVID-19 (dated by TCRdb to the early 2020s). The method was 5' RACE. TCRdb records Illumina NovaSeq 6000 as the sequencer. TCRdb reprocessed the public reads (quality trimming at Q25 with fastp, clone calling with MiXCR) and kept in-frame beta chains. Rows are unified per CDR3 protein, each entry keeping the most common DNA and genes. In this sample the table shows tens of thousands of distinct CDR3 sequences, about 12% of which occur a single time. Jointly, the top ten make up about a quarter of the sample. The sample comprised PBMCs or a T cell subset sorted from them (not recorded which). The origin of the receptors is an adult woman who had mild COVID-19 (a few samples of this study predate the infection). The sample titles of this study are shuffled in the database, so cell type and time point are left out; the donor was told from shared clones.

In its sample, this clonotype was seen a few times. The chain is built from TRBV7-9 and TRBJ2-7; no reliable D call. This CDR3 has 12 amino acids. Germline CDR1 reads SEHNR; CDR2 reads FQNEAQ (reference sequence). V was clipped by 5 bases and J by 3 bases, with 8 bases between them. The CDR3 region is CASSANGYEQYF. CDR3 in DNA: TGTGCCAGCAGCGCCAATGGCTACGAGCAGTACTTC.

This clonotype has ten or more counts. The J gene is TRBJ2-5, the V gene TRBV29-1, with D tentatively TRBD2 (6 bases). This CDR3 comprises 14 residues. V was pared by 1 base and J by 4 bases, with 13 bases between. The germline V gene encodes CDR1 SQVTM and CDR2 ANQGSEA. The CDR3 DNA reads TGCAGCGTTGAAGGACGGGAGCCGGGAGAGACCCAGTACTTC. The encoded protein is CSVEGREPGETQYF.

CDR3 loop: CATSSVRGLDEQFF. The CDR3 nucleotides read TGTGCCACCAGCAGCGTCAGGGGGCTCGATGAGCAGTTCTTC. V usage is TRBV15 and J usage is TRBJ2-1; 8 bases agree with TRBD1. The CDR3 length is 14 residues. In germline, CDR1 is LNHNV, CDR2 YYDKDF (reference sequence). V was pared by 3 bases and J by 8 bases, with 6 bases of the junction left unmatched.

This chain uses TRBV4-3 with TRBJ2-1, with no clear D. V lost 4 bases to trimming and J lost 5 bases, with 18 bases between them. The CDR3 extends over 16 amino acids. Germline V gives CDR1 LGHNA, CDR2 YSLEER. The CDR3 DNA follows: TGCGCCAGCAGCCCTGAGGACGCAAGCCCCAACAATGAGCAGTTCTTC. Translating gives CASSPEDASPNNEQFF.

V is TRBV7-2 and J is TRBJ2-3; possible D gene TRBD1, 6 bases. The germline V gene encodes CDR1 SGHTA and CDR2 FQGNSA. The V end was cut by 1 base, the J end by 6 bases, with 14 bases between. The CDR3 sequence is 15 residues long. CDR3 in amino acids: CASSLVVGAGDTQYF. In DNA form, the CDR3 reads TGTGCCAGCAGCTTAGTAGTGGGGGCCGGGGATACGCAGTATTTT.

This clonotype was recorded a few times. The V and J genes are TRBV5-1 and TRBJ1-5; D perhaps matches TRBD1 (6 bases). CDR3 length: 16 amino acids. V was shortened by 0 bases and J by 4 bases, with 14 bases between the two germline ends. The germline V gene encodes CDR1 SGHRS and CDR2 YFSETQ. CDR3 nucleotide sequence: TGCGCCAGCAGCTTGGGGGGACAAGGGTTAAATCAGCCCCAGCATTTT. Amino acid sequence: CASSLGGQGLNQPQHF.

The CDR3 nucleotides are TGTGCCAGCAGCGTAGGCGGGAGTATAAACAATGAGCAGTTCTTC. It encodes CASSVGGSINNEQFF. The V and J genes are TRBV9 and TRBJ2-1; 7 bases align to TRBD2. This CDR3 region has 15 residues. The junction had 5 bases not matched to a gene; V was cut back by 0 bases and J by 5 bases. CDR1 and CDR2 from the germline V gene are SGDLS and YYNGEE.

The chain is built from TRBV6-4 and TRBJ2-3, with D unresolved. The CDR3 covers 14 residues. Germline V gives CDR1 MRHNA, CDR2 SNTAGT. V lost 2 bases and J lost 2, with 8 bases in between. In DNA form, the CDR3 reads TGTGCCAGCAGTGACGGGCAGGACACAGATACGCAGTATTTT. Amino acid sequence: CASSDGQDTDTQYF.

This clonotype was found many times. The chain employs TRBV7-6 and TRBJ2-2, with D possibly TRBD1 on 5 matching bases. Trimming pared 5 bases from V and 3 bases from J, leaving 7 bases between. The length of the CDR3 is 13 residues. The germline CDR1 and CDR2 sequences are SGHVS and FNYEAQ. CDR3 sequence: CASSDRYTGELFF. Here the CDR3 DNA reads TGTGCCAGCAGCGACAGATACACCGGGGAGCTGTTTTTT.

The rearrangement joins TRBV6-5 to TRBJ2-1; 8 nucleotides match TRBD2. The CDR3 is made up of 16 amino acids. Losses at the gene ends were 6 bases for V and 0 bases for J; bases not matched to a gene: 7. Germline values: CDR1 MNHEY, CDR2 SVGAGI. In DNA form, the CDR3 reads TGTGCCAGCAGGCGCAGCGGGAGCAGCTCCTACAATGAGCAGTTCTTC. Protein product: CASRRSGSSSYNEQFF.

The genes are TRBV23-1 and TRBJ2-7, with 7 bases aligning to TRBD1. TRBV23-1 is filed as an ORF, its function uncertain. The junction had 11 bases not matched to a gene; V was cut back by 0 bases and J by 9 bases. The CDR3 consists of 15 residues. The CDR3 DNA reads as TGCGCCAGCAGTCAATCGAGGGGGCAAGGATGGGGGCAGTACTTC. Protein: CASSQSRGQGWGQYF.

As DNA, the CDR3 is TGTGCCACCAGTCATCTAGGTAATGAGCAGTTCTTC. Its translation: CATSHLGNEQFF. The chain recombines TRBV15 with TRBJ2-1; D remains ambiguous. The CDR3 runs 12 residues. Germline V CDR1 and CDR2: LNHNV, YYDKDF (reference sequence). Trimming took off 6 bases at V and 7 bases at J, with 10 bases between the two ends.

The J gene is TRBJ2-3, the V gene TRBV5-1, with TRBD2 matching over 11 bases. This CDR3 has 18 residues. Germline trimming cut 7 bases from V and 0 bases from J; bases unmatched to any gene: 13. Germline V lookup: CDR1 SGHRS, CDR2 YFSETQ. The CDR3, as DNA: TGCGCCAGCCTGAAGGATCCGGGACTAGCGGCTAGCACAGATACGCAGTATTTT. Protein product: CASLKDPGLAASTDTQYF.

This clonotype turned up a few times. Mismatch with germline at one junction end may stem from a read error. This sequence joins TRBV12-3 or TRBV12-4 and TRBJ2-7; D is uncertain. The CDR3 is made up of 12 amino acids. CDR3 bases: TGTGCCAGCCGTTTTGAAGGGTACGAGCAGTACTTC. This gives the protein CASRFEGYEQYF.

This clonotype was seen at least ten times. This chain joins TRBV5-6 and TRBJ2-1, with D possibly being TRBD2 (6 bases). The CDR3 runs 13 residues. Germline V gene data show CDR1 as SGHDT and CDR2 as YYEEEE. The V gene lost 0 bases and the J gene lost 11 bases, with 12 bases spanning the gap. CDR3 in amino acids: CASSLGAGRQQFF. The CDR3 DNA is TGTGCCAGCAGCTTGGGGGCTGGGAGGCAGCAGTTCTTC.

There are many counts of this clonotype. This chain joins TRBV4-1 and TRBJ2-3; no clear D. Trimming took off 0 bases at V and 6 bases at J, with 4 bases between the two ends. Germline lookup yields CDR1 MGHRA and CDR2 YSYEKL. The CDR3 totals 12 residues. The CDR3: CASSQEGDTQYF. The CDR3 nucleotides are TGCGCCAGCAGCCAAGAAGGGGATACGCAGTATTTT.

The chain joins TRBV7-6 to TRBJ2-5; 9 bases match TRBD2. Trimming at V came to 2 bases and at J to 5 bases, leaving 3 bases not matched to a gene. There are 14 residues in the CDR3. The germline V gene encodes CDR1 SGHVS and CDR2 FNYEAQ. CDR3 bases: TGTGCCAGCAGCTTACTAGCGGGAAGCGAGACCCAGTACTTC. It yields the protein CASSLLAGSETQYF. Full variable domain (missing parts from reference TRBV7-6 and TRBJ2-5): GAGVSQSPRYKVTKRGQDVALRCDPISGHVSLYWYRQALGQGPEFLTYFNYEAQQDKSGLPNDRFSAERPEGSISTLTIQRTEQRDSAMYRCASSLLAGSETQYFGPGTRLLVL.

The genes are TRBV5-1 and TRBJ1-5; tentatively, D is TRBD1 (5 bases). This CDR3 contains 14 residues. From germline, CDR1 is SGHRS and CDR2 YFSETQ. The V and J ends lost 4 bases and 3 bases respectively, with 11 bases between them. DNA of the CDR3: TGCGCCAGCAGCGACGGGACGGACAATCAGCCCCAGCATTTT. Encoded protein: CASSDGTDNQPQHF.

V and J are TRBV5-5 and TRBJ2-7; D gene unclear. The length of the CDR3 is 13 residues. Trimming removed 0 bases from V and 2 bases from J, with 6 bases in between. Per the germline V gene, CDR1 is SGHKS and CDR2 is YYEKEE (reference sequence). Here the CDR3 reads CASSLANPYEQYF. In nucleotides, the CDR3 is TGTGCCAGCAGCTTGGCCAACCCCTACGAGCAGTACTTC. Filled out from reference TRBV5-5 and TRBJ2-7, the complete variable domain reads DAGVTQSPTHLIKTRGQQVTLRCSPISGHKSVSWYQQVLGQGPQFIFQYYEKEERGRGNFPDRFSARQFPNYSSELNVNALLLGDSALYLCASSLANPYEQYFGPGTRLTVT.

This clonotype was detected a few times. The chain joins TRBV6-2 or TRBV6-3 to TRBJ2-5; D is unresolved. V lost 4 bases to trimming and J lost 3 bases, with 9 bases between them. CDR1 is MNHEY and CDR2 is SVGEGT in the germline V gene. This CDR3 has 13 amino acids. CDR3 sequence reads: CASSSGVEETQYF. The CDR3 DNA sequence: TGTGCCAGCAGTTCCGGAGTCGAAGAGACCCAGTACTTC.

This chain joins TRBV21-1 and TRBJ2-7; the D call of TRBD1 is as the table states it, not checked on the DNA. TRBV21-1 is recorded as a pseudogene. This CDR3 is 19 amino acids long. The CDR3 loop is CASSKDPLTGSGSSYEQYF. The CDR3 DNA is TGTGCCAGCAGCAAAGACCCCCTGACGGGTAGCGGAAGCTCCTACGAGCAGTACTTC.